The clone carrying this T cell receptor (beta chain) was detected many times. Its cognate antigen is unknown. The J segment lost 1 base and the V segment lost 3 bases, leaving 0 bases of the junction unmatched. This CDR3 spans 13 amino acids. Germline V gene sequence: CDR1 DFQATT, CDR2 SNEGSKA (reference sequence). The sample is drawn from a study of T cells after yellow fever vaccination. Study information: For low cell numbers, libraries were made with SMART-Seq v4 Ultra Low Input. Whole-study findings and limits: A weaker secondary response peaked on day 5, the primary on day 15.

Template switching with 5'RACE generated the TCR cDNA and added a universal primer site and UMIs. MiXCR was run by TCRdb on the 5' RACE reads, yielding one entry per CDR3 protein. The data hold roughly 520,000 distinct CDR3 sequences, with 21% observed a single time. The gene calls are TRBV20-1 and TRBJ2-5, with TRBD2 identical over 9 bases. The specimen was PBMCs, collected less than 25 days after the first yellow fever vaccination. This receptor was identified in a young man who received the YFV17D yellow fever vaccine. The CDR3 loop reads CSARTSGQETQYF. CDR3 DNA sequence: TGCAGTGCTAGGACTAGCGGCCAAGAGACCCAGTACTTC.